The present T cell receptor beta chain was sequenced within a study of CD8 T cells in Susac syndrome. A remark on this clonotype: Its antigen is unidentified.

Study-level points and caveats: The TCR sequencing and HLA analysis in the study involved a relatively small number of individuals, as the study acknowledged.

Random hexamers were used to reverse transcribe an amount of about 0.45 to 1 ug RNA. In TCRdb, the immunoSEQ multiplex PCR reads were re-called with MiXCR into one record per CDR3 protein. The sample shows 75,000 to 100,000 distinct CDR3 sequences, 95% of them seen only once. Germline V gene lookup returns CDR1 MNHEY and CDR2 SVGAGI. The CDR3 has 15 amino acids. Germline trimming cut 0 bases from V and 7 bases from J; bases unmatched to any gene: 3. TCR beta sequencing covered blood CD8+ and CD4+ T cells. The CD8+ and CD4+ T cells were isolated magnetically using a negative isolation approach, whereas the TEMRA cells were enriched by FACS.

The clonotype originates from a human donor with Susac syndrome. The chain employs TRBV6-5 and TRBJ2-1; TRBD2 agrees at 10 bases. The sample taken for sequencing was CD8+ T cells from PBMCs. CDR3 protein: CASSYSTSGLNEQFF. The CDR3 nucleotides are TGTGCCAGCAGTTACTCGACTAGCGGGTTGAATGAGCAGTTCTTC.